Detailed here is one T cell receptor beta chain. Germline-derived CDR1 and CDR2 are MNHEY and SVGAGI. CDR3 size: 14 residues. J gave up 3 bases and V 6 bases, and 2 bases lay outside the gene matches. Method: immunoSEQ multiplex PCR; TCRdb's copy keeps in-frame clones and lacks some. The table records 350,000 to 550,000 clones, 75% to 90% of them present only once. The data are from a study of blood T cell repertoires in COVID-19. Study-wide background: The cDNA or gDNA used as material had been derived from T cells, B-cell-depleted T cells, or PBMCs.

The sample was peripheral blood. The chain links TRBV6-5 to TRBJ2-5, with 12 positions matching TRBD2. This TCR was recovered from a woman aged 30 to 39 with acute or convalescent COVID-19. The CDR3 region has the DNA TGTGCCAGCAGCGCTAGCGGGGGGGAAGAGACCCAGTACTTC. It translates to CASSASGGEETQYF.